This TCR beta chain originates from a study of control samples from healthy donors and cancer patients. TCRdb's table, derived via immunoSEQ multiplex PCR, lists solely in-frame clones and lacks some. The sample lists under 95,000 clones, roughly nine tenths occurring once. CDR1 and CDR2 from the germline V gene are SGHRS and YFSETQ. The J segment lost 2 bases and the V segment lost 2 bases, leaving 3 bases of the junction unmatched. The CDR3 is made up of 14 amino acids. The chain is built from TRBV5-1 and TRBJ1-2; 7 bases agree with TRBD1. This clonotype was obtained from a woman under 40 in good health. What was sequenced was blood. CDR3 DNA: TGCGCCAGCAGCTTAGGGGGCGCGAACTATGGCTACACCTTC. Its translation: CASSLGGANYGYTF.